Following are 28 T cell receptor beta chains from one sample sequenced in a study of T cell responses to AZD1222 COVID-19 vaccine. Clones were sequenced by immunoSEQ multiplex PCR, and TCRdb holds only the in-frame ones, with some missing. This table has approximately 28,000 clones, over 85% appearing once. The specimen comprised peripheral blood, sampled on day 0 of AZD1222 vaccination. These receptors originate from an adult in good health.

V and J are TRBV5-5 and TRBJ2-7; D is unresolved. Germline values: CDR1 SGHKS, CDR2 YYEKEE (reference sequence). The CDR3 consists of 14 residues. The ends were cut back, 0 bases at V and 4 bases at J, with 11 bases in the middle. The CDR3: CASSLVGRSYEQYF. The CDR3 DNA reads as TGTGCCAGCAGCTTGGTAGGTAGATCGTACGAGCAGTACTTC. The full variable domain, with the rest looked up from reference TRBV5-5 and TRBJ2-7, is DAGVTQSPTHLIKTRGQQVTLRCSPISGHKSVSWYQQVLGQGPQFIFQYYEKEERGRGNFPDRFSARQFPNYSSELNVNALLLGDSALYLCASSLVGRSYEQYFGPGTRLTVT.

J is TRBJ2-2 and V is TRBV5-1, with 7 bases fitting TRBD2. The germline V gene encodes CDR1 SGHRS and CDR2 YFSETQ. The length of the CDR3 is 14 residues. V gave up 2 bases and J gave up 6 bases; unmatched junction bases: 4. The CDR3 loop reads CASSFGTNAGELFF. CDR3 bases: TGCGCCAGCAGCTTCGGGACTAATGCCGGGGAGCTGTTTTTT.

This clone was observed a handful of times. The rearrangement uses TRBV6-1 and TRBJ1-5, with a tentative D call TRBD1 (6 bases). This CDR3 comprises 17 residues. Germline assignment: CDR1 MNHNS and CDR2 SASEGT. The V and J ends lost 4 bases and 1 base respectively, with 17 bases between them. The DNA of the CDR3 is TGTGCCAGCAGTGGGCAGGGGATACGTGGAAGCAATCAGCCCCAGCATTTT. Residues: CASSGQGIRGSNQPQHF.

V is TRBV19 and J is TRBJ2-7; 8 bases align to TRBD1. With 6 bases clipped from V and 3 bases from J, the junction kept 10 bases outside the gene matches. There are 15 residues in the CDR3. Per the germline V gene, CDR1 is LNHDA and CDR2 is SQIVND (reference sequence). CDR3 sequence reads: CASSPVGQGDYEQYF. The CDR3 DNA reads TGTGCCAGTAGCCCCGTAGGACAGGGTGACTACGAGCAGTACTTC.

This chain uses TRBV9 with TRBJ2-2, with D tentatively TRBD1 (6 bases). The CDR3 length is 14 residues. With 4 bases removed from V and 5 bases from J, the gap between germline ends came to 12 bases. The V gene's germline CDR1 is SGDLS and CDR2 YYNGEE. Written as DNA, the CDR3 is TGTGCCAGCAGCCCCCAGGGGCTAACCGGGGAGCTGTTTTTT. Translating gives CASSPQGLTGELFF. The full variable domain, its missing parts supplied by reference TRBV9 and TRBJ2-2, is DSGVTQTPKHLITATGQRVTLRCSPRSGDLSVYWYQQSLDQGLQFLIQYYNGEERAKGNILERFSAQQFPDLHSELNLSSLELGDSALYFCASSPQGLTGELFFGEGSRLTVL.

This clone was recorded once. The rearrangement links TRBV28 to TRBJ1-6; 9 bases map to TRBD1. This CDR3 has 14 residues. Germline V CDR1 and CDR2: MDHEN, SYDVKM. The V gene end was trimmed by 6 bases and the J gene end by 9 bases; junction bases not matched to a gene: 6. The CDR3 spells CASRNRGHGSPLHF. CDR3 DNA: TGTGCCAGCAGAAACAGGGGGCACGGTTCACCCCTCCACTTT.

V and J are TRBV7-6 and TRBJ2-7; D remains ambiguous. The CDR3 loop spans 15 amino acids. Trimming left V 1 base short and J 7 bases short, with 17 bases between. Germline loops: CDR1 SGHVS, CDR2 FNYEAQ. The CDR3 region is CASSLVDGASGEQYF. The CDR3 region has the DNA TGTGCCAGCAGCTTAGTGGACGGAGCATCGGGTGAGCAGTACTTC.

This clone was detected only once. The V and J genes are TRBV6-5 and TRBJ1-1; D call uncertain. Germline CDR1 and CDR2: MNHEY and SVGAGI. V dropped 3 bases and J dropped 6 bases, with 11 bases sitting between them. CDR3 length equals 13 residues. Written as DNA, the CDR3 is TGTGCCAGCAGTTATACGGCAATCTCTGAAGCTTTCTTT. Protein: CASSYTAISEAFF.

The rearrangement uses TRBV12-5 and TRBJ1-5; D gene ambiguous. Trimming removed 0 bases at V and 6 bases at J, with 6 bases between. Germline CDR1 LGHNT, CDR2 FRNRAP. The CDR3 totals 13 residues. CDR3 in amino acids: CASGLVMGQPQHF. The CDR3 nucleotides are TGTGCTAGTGGTTTGGTAATGGGTCAGCCCCAGCATTTT. Based on the CDR3 plus reference TRBV12-5 and TRBJ1-5, the full variable domain is DARVTQTPRHKVTEMGQEVTMRCQPILGHNTVFWYRQTMMQGLELLAYFRNRAPLDDSGMPKDRFSAEMPDATLATLKIQPSEPRDSAVYFCASGLVMGQPQHFGDGTRLSIL.

The CDR3 DNA reads TGTGCCAGCAGTTACATAGCGGGGGGCACAGATACGCAGTATTTT. Protein sequence: CASSYIAGGTDTQYF. This chain joins TRBV6-6 and TRBJ2-3; 9 nucleotides match TRBD2. V gave up 2 bases and J gave up 1 base; unmatched junction bases: 1. The CDR3 covers 15 residues. Germline values: CDR1 MNHNY, CDR2 SVGAGI (reference sequence).

The chain is built from TRBV28 and TRBJ1-2, with D maybe TRBD1 (6 bases). The CDR3 sequence is 13 residues long. Trimming left V 6 bases short and J 8 bases short, with 16 bases between. The germline V gene has CDR1 MDHEN and CDR2 SYDVKM. The CDR3 nucleotides are TGTGCCAGCAGCAGAATCAGGGGACGCGGCTACACCTTC. Translating gives CASSRIRGRGYTF.

The chain links TRBV29-1 to TRBJ1-2; TRBD1 matches 9 bases. The CDR3 spans 14 residues. Germline V lookup: CDR1 SQVTM, CDR2 ANQGSEA. J lost 4 bases, V lost 6 bases, and 9 bases had no gene match. CDR3 sequence: CSVTITGGSYGYTF. The CDR3 nucleotides are TGCAGCGTGACAATAACAGGGGGCAGCTATGGCTACACCTTC.

The chain has TRBV2 and TRBJ2-2, with D hard to call. The CDR3 runs to 14 residues. Trimming took 3 bases from V and 6 from J, leaving 11 bases between them. CDR1 SNHLY and CDR2 FYNNEI come from the germline V gene. The CDR3 is CASSDALDPGELFF. The CDR3 bases are TGTGCCAGCAGTGATGCCCTAGACCCCGGGGAGCTGTTTTTT.

The chain is built from TRBV21-1 and TRBJ2-3. TRBV21-1 is shown as a pseudogene. The CDR3 is made up of 14 amino acids. In DNA, the CDR3 is TGTGCCAGCAGCAAAGGAGACCGCACAGATACGCAGTATTTT. This encodes CASSKGDRTDTQYF.

J is TRBJ2-7 and V is TRBV19; D possibly corresponds to TRBD2 (5 bases). Trimming took off 1 base at V and 4 bases at J, with 20 bases between the two ends. This CDR3 region has 17 residues. Per germline, CDR1 LNHDA and CDR2 SQIVND (reference sequence). DNA of the CDR3: TGTGCCAGTAGTATAGGGAAGACTATAGGAACAAGGTACGAGCAGTACTTC. Encoded protein: CASSIGKTIGTRYEQYF.

The chain employs TRBV18 and TRBJ2-7; 11 bases are a match to TRBD2. Germline CDR1 KGHSH, CDR2 LQKENI. The length of the CDR3 is 15 residues. The V gene end was trimmed by 3 bases and the J gene end by 6 bases; junction bases not matched to a gene: 7. Here the CDR3 DNA reads TGTGCCAGCTCACCGGGACTAGCGGTAATCCGCGAGCAGTACTTC. This sequence encodes CASSPGLAVIREQYF.

V gene TRBV7-6 combines with J gene TRBJ2-7, with 7 bases aligning to TRBD2. CDR1 is SGHVS, CDR2 FNYEAQ, per germline. CDR3 length: 15 amino acids. V lost 1 base to trimming and J lost 3 bases; unmatched junction nucleotides: 6. CDR3 residues: CASSLEGRGDYEQYF. The CDR3 region has the DNA TGTGCCAGCAGCTTAGAAGGCCGGGGGGACTACGAGCAGTACTTC.

This rearrangement joins TRBV7-2 to TRBJ1-2; D remains unclear. The CDR3 totals 14 residues. Trimming stripped 2 bases from V and 0 bases from J, with 7 bases between. Germline V lookup: CDR1 SGHTA, CDR2 FQGNSA. The CDR3 DNA follows: TGTGCCAGCAGCTTAAGGTGGACTAACTATGGCTACACCTTC. Amino acid sequence: CASSLRWTNYGYTF.

The chain links TRBV6-5 to TRBJ2-2, with D maybe TRBD1 (6 bases). V lost 4 bases, J lost 7 bases, and 10 bases lay in between. Germline loops: CDR1 MNHEY, CDR2 SVGAGI. The CDR3 is 13 amino acids. This chain's CDR3 is CASSFTGYGELFF. The CDR3 DNA follows: TGTGCCAGCAGTTTCACAGGGTACGGGGAGCTGTTTTTT.

This sequence joins TRBV19 and TRBJ2-1; no clear D. V was shortened by 7 bases and J by 0 bases, with 13 bases between the two germline ends. The CDR3 is 15 amino acids. Germline V CDR1 and CDR2: LNHDA, SQIVND (reference sequence). The CDR3 region is CASNPGVSSYNEQFF. CDR3 DNA: TGTGCCAGTAACCCTGGTGTGAGCTCCTACAATGAGCAGTTCTTC.

This chain uses TRBV15 with TRBJ2-5; 9 nucleotides line up with TRBD2. The CDR3 loop spans 16 amino acids. Trimming cost V 1 base and J 5 bases; bases outside gene matches: 8. Looked up from germline, CDR1 is LNHNV and CDR2 is YYDKDF (reference sequence). CDR3 region: CATSRGSSGTGETQYF. CDR3 bases: TGTGCCACCAGCAGAGGTTCTAGCGGGACGGGGGAGACCCAGTACTTC.

The rearrangement links TRBV14 to TRBJ2-7; D perhaps matches TRBD2 (5 bases). CDR3 length: 15 amino acids. Trimming left V 0 bases short and J 7 bases short, with 16 bases between. Germline V gene sequence: CDR1 SGHDN, CDR2 FVKESK. Here the CDR3 reads CASSQEGRRTVEQYF. The CDR3 DNA reads as TGTGCCAGCAGCCAAGAAGGGCGCAGGACTGTTGAGCAGTACTTC.

This chain joins TRBV6-5 and TRBJ2-1, with TRBD2 identical over 12 bases. Germline V gene data show CDR1 as MNHEY and CDR2 as SVGAGI. The CDR3 loop spans 14 amino acids. The V segment lost 10 bases and the J segment 6 bases; nucleotides outside the gene matches: 7. CDR3: CATRLAGGSNEQFF. The DNA of the CDR3 is TGTGCCACGCGCCTAGCGGGGGGGTCCAATGAGCAGTTCTTC.

The J gene is TRBJ1-1, the V gene TRBV7-2; 7 nucleotides agree with TRBD1. V lost 4 bases, J lost 1 base, and 6 bases stayed unmatched. This CDR3 is 15 amino acids long. Germline V lookup: CDR1 SGHTA, CDR2 FQGNSA. The CDR3 loop reads CASSWDSGKNTEAFF. The CDR3, as DNA: TGTGCCAGCAGCTGGGACAGTGGTAAGAACACTGAAGCTTTCTTT.

Written as DNA, the CDR3 is TGTGCCAGCAGCCAACGGTTCGGGCAGACCTACGAGCAGTACTTC. It encodes CASSQRFGQTYEQYF. The chain combines TRBV6-5 with TRBJ2-7; D ambiguous. Per the germline V gene, CDR1 is MNHEY and CDR2 is SVGAGI. There are 15 residues in the CDR3. Between the trimmed V and J ends, which lost 6 bases and 2 bases, there was a span of 17 bases.

This chain links TRBV7-9 with TRBJ1-5; a possible D gene is TRBD1 (5 bases). Trimming stripped 2 bases from V and 7 bases from J, with 9 bases between. The CDR3 has 13 amino acids. The germline gives CDR1 SEHNR, CDR2 FQNEAQ (reference sequence). The CDR3 reads CASSLQGSQPQHF. In DNA form, the CDR3 reads TGTGCCAGCAGCTTACAGGGTTCGCAGCCCCAGCATTTT.

In DNA, the CDR3 is TGTGCCACCAGTGATTTAAGGACGAGGAACTATGGCTACACCTTC. Its translation is CATSDLRTRNYGYTF. The rearrangement uses TRBV24-1 and TRBJ1-2; D is uncertain. Germline V gene lookup returns CDR1 KGHDR and CDR2 SFDVKD. CDR3 length: 15 amino acids. The V end lost 1 base, the J end lost 2 bases, and 10 bases lay between the germline ends.

The chain links TRBV4-1 to TRBJ2-7, with 9 bases lining up with TRBD1. Germline CDR1 is MGHRA and CDR2 is YSYEKL. Trimming at V came to 1 base and at J to 5 bases, leaving 6 bases not matched to a gene. The CDR3 totals 15 residues. The CDR3 DNA sequence: TGCGCCAGCAGCCAAGGGGGTAGGACAGGGGACGAGCAGTACTTC. It codes for CASSQGGRTGDEQYF.